Given below is one TCR beta chain in context. No antigen is known for it. At one end, the junction sequence differs from germline, possibly due to a read error. The CDR3 runs 17 residues. CDR1 is SQVTM, CDR2 ANQGSEA, per germline. The data were taken from a study of cytomegalovirus exposure and HLA in healthy donors. Whole-study results and caveats: Analyses of presence/absence relied on an assumption of roughly uniform sequencing depth across donors.

PCR primers comprised 60 Vbeta and 13 Jbeta primers. Method: immunoSEQ multiplex PCR; TCRdb's copy keeps in-frame clones and lacks some. Its table records about 60,000 clones. The chain couples TRBV29-1 to TRBJ2-4; 8 bases agree with TRBD1. The sample consisted of PBMCs. This sequence originates from a boy younger than 18 in good health and CMV-seronegative. CDR3 coding DNA: TGCAGCGTCGAAGGCAGGGGGCCAGGTAGGACCAAAAACATTCAGTACTTC. It encodes CSVEGRGPGRTKNIQYF. The full variable domain, in which reference TRBV29-1 and TRBJ2-4 provide the parts outside the CDR3, is SAVISQKPSRDICQRGTSLTIQCQVDSQVTMMFWYRQQPGQSLTLIATANQGSEATYESGFVIDKFPISRPNLTFSTLTVSNMSPEDSSIYLCSVEGRGPGRTKNIQYFGAGTRLSVL.